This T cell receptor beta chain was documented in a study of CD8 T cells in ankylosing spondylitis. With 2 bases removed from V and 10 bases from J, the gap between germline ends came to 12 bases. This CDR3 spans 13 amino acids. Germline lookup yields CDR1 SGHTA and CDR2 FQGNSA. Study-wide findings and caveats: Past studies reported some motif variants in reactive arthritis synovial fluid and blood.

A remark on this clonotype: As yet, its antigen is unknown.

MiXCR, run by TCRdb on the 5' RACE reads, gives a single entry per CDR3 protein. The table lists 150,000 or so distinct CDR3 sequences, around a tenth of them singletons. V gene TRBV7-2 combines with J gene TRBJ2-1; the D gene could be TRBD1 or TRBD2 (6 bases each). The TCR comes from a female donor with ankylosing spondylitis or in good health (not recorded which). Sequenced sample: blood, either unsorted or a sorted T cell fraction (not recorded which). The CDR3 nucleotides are TGTGCCAGCAGCTTACCGGGGGCGGTCGAGCAGTTCTTC. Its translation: CASSLPGAVEQFF. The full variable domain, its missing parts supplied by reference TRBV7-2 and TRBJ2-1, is GAGVSQSPSNKVTEKGKDVELRCDPISGHTALYWYRQSLGQGLEFLIYFQGNSAPDKSGLPSDRFSAERTGGSVSTLTIQRTQQEDSAVYLCASSLPGAVEQFFGPGTRLTVL.